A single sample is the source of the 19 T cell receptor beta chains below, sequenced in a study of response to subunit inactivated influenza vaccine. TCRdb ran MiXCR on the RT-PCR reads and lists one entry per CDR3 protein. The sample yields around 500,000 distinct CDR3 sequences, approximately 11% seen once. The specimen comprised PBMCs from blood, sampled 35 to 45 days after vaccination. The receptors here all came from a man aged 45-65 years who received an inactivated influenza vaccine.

The CDR3 loop reads CASSLDLGRTGNEQFF. CDR3 coding DNA: TGTGCCAGCAGCTTGGATCTCGGGAGGACGGGGAATGAGCAGTTCTTC. The chain joins TRBV5-4 to TRBJ2-1, with TRBD2 matching over 7 bases. This CDR3 comprises 16 residues. CDR1 is SGHNT, CDR2 YYREEE, per germline (reference sequence). The J segment lost 7 bases and the V segment lost 0 bases, leaving 10 bases of the junction unmatched.

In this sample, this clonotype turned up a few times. CDR3 sequence: CASSSRDTATEAFF. The CDR3 region has the DNA TGTGCCAGCAGCTCGCGGGACACGGCCACTGAAGCTTTCTTT. V and J are TRBV7-2 and TRBJ1-1; a possible D gene is TRBD1 (6 bases). The germline V gene has CDR1 SGHTA and CDR2 FQGNSA. The CDR3 length is 14 residues. V was cut by 4 bases and J by 4 bases, with 13 bases left in between.

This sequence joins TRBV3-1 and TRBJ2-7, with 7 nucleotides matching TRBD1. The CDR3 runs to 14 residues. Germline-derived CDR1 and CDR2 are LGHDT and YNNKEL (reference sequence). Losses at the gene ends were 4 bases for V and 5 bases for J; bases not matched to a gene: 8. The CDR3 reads CASSRNRGSDEQYF. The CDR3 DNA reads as TGTGCCAGCAGCCGCAACAGGGGAAGCGACGAGCAGTACTTC.

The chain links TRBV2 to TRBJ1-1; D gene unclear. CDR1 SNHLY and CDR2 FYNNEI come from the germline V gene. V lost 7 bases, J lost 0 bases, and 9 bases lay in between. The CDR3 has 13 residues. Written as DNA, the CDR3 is TGTGCCAGCATGCGACGGATGAACACTGAAGCTTTCTTT. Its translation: CASMRRMNTEAFF.

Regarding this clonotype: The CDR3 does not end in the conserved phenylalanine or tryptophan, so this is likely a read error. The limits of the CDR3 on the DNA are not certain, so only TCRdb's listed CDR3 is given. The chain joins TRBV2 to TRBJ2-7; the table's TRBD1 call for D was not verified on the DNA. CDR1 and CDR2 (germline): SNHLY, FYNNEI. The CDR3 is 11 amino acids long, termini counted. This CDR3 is CASRQGQGARY.

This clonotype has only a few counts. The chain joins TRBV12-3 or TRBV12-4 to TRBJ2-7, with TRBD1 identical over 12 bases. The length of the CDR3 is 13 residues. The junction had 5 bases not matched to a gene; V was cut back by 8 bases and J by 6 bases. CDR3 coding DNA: TGTGCCAGCCTTAGGGACAGGGGGCGCGAGCAGTACTTC. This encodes CASLRDRGREQYF.

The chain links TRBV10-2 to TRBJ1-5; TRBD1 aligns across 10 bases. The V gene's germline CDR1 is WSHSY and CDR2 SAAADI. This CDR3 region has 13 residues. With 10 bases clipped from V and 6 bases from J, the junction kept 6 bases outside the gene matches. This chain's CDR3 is CATRTGGSQPQHF. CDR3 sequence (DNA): TGCGCCACCAGGACAGGGGGAAGTCAGCCCCAGCATTTT.

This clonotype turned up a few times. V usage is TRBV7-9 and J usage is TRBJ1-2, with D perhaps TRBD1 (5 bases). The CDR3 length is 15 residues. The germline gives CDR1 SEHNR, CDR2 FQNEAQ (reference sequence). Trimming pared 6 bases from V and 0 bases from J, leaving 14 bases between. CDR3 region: CASSSPGLSNYGYTF. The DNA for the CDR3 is TGTGCCAGCAGTTCACCGGGACTTTCTAACTATGGCTACACCTTC.

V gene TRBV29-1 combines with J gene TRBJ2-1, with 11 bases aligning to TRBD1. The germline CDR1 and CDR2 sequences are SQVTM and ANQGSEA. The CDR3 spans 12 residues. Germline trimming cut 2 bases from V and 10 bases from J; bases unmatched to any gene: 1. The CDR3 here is CSVERDRGEQFF. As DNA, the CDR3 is TGCAGCGTTGAAAGGGACAGGGGGGAGCAGTTCTTC.

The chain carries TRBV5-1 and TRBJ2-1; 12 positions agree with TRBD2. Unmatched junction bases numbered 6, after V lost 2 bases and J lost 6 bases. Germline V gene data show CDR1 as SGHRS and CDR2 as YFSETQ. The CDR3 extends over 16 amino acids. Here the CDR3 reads CASSLSLAGGPNEQFF. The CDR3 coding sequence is TGCGCCAGCAGCTTATCACTAGCGGGGGGCCCCAATGAGCAGTTCTTC.

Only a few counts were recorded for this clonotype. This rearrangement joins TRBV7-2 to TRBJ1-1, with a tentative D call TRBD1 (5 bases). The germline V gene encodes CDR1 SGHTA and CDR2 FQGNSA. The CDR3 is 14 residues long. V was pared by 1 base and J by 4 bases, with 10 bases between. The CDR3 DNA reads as TGTGCCAGCAGCTTAGTAGGGGCTGCCACTGAAGCTTTCTTT. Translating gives CASSLVGAATEAFF.

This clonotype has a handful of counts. DNA for the CDR3: TGCAGTGCTAGATTAGGGTTCGGCAATCAGCCCCAGCATTTT. Its protein product is CSARLGFGNQPQHF. The V gene is TRBV20-1, the J gene TRBJ1-5; D uncertain. CDR1 is DFQATT and CDR2 is SNEGSKA in the germline V gene (reference sequence). The CDR3 loop spans 14 amino acids. V shed 2 bases and J shed 2 bases, with 10 bases lying between them.

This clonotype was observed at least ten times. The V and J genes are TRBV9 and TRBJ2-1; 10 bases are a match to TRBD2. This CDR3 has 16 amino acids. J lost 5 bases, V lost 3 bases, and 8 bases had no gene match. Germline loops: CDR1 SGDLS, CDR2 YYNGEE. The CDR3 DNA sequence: TGTGCCAGCAGCGGGGTGAGCGGGAGGGGGAACAATGAGCAGTTCTTC. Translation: CASSGVSGRGNNEQFF. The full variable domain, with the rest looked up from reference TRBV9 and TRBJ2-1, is DSGVTQTPKHLITATGQRVTLRCSPRSGDLSVYWYQQSLDQGLQFLIQYYNGEERAKGNILERFSAQQFPDLHSELNLSSLELGDSALYFCASSGVSGRGNNEQFFGPGTRLTVL.

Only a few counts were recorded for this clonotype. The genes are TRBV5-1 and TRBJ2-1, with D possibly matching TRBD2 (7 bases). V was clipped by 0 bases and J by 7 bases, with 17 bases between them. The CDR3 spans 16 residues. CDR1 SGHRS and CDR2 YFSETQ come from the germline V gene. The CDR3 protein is CASSLASSGGGNEQFF. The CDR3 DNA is TGCGCCAGCAGCTTGGCTTCTAGCGGAGGGGGGAATGAGCAGTTCTTC.

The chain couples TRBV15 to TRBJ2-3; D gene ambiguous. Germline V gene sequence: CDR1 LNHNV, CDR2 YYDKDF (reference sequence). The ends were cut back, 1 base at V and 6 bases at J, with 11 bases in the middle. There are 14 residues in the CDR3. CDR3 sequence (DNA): TGTGCCACCAGCAGAGTTAAGGGCGCTGATACGCAGTATTTT. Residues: CATSRVKGADTQYF.

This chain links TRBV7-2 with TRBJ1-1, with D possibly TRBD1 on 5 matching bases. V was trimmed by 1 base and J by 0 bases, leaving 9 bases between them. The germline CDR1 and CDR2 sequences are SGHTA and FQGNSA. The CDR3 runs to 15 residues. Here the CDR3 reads CASSLGATVNTEAFF. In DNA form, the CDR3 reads TGTGCCAGCAGCTTAGGGGCGACAGTGAACACTGAAGCTTTCTTT.

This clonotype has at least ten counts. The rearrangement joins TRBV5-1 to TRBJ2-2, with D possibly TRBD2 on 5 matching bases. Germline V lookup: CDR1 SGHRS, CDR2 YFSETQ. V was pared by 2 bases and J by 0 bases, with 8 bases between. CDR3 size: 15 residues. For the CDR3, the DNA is TGCGCCAGCAGCTTAGCGGAGCCGAACACCGGGGAGCTGTTTTTT. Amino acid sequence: CASSLAEPNTGELFF.

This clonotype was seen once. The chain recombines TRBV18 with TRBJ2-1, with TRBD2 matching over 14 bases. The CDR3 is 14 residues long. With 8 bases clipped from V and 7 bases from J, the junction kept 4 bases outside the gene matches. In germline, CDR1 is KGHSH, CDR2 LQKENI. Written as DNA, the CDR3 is TGTGCCAGCCCGACTAGCGGGAGGGATAATGAGCAGTTCTTC. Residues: CASPTSGRDNEQFF.

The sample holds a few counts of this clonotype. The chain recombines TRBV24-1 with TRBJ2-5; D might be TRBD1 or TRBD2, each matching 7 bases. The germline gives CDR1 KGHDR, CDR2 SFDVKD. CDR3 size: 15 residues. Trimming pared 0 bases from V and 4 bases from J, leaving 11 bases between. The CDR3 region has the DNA TGTGCCACCAGTGATTTGACCAGGGGGGGAGAGACCCAGTACTTC. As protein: CATSDLTRGGETQYF.